This entry describes one T cell receptor beta chain. The record originates from a study of blood T cells in healthy people across ages. Whenever a sample was processed, at least 6 million PBMCs were isolated. The CDR3 has 15 residues. V shed 3 bases, J shed 3 bases, and the junction held 7 bases outside the gene matches. The germline gives CDR1 WSHSY, CDR2 SAAADI. With a J-beta primer mix and a sample-barcoded 5' primer, a second PCR ran about 7 to 12 cycles. TCRdb fed the 5' RACE reads into MiXCR, producing one record per CDR3 protein. The sample carries about 800,000 distinct CDR3 sequences, about half recorded once.

The sequencing input was blood. The TCR comes from an elderly man in good health. The genes are TRBV10-2 and TRBJ2-5, with TRBD2 matching 7 bases. As DNA, the CDR3 is TGCGCCAGCAGTGAAGGAAGCGGGGAAAAAGAGACCCAGTACTTC. It encodes CASSEGSGEKETQYF.